These 18 T cell receptor beta chains were sequenced from one sample in a study of blood T cell repertoires in COVID-19. Data came from immunoSEQ multiplex PCR; TCRdb stores just in-frame clones and leaves some out. The sample contains more than 250,000 clones, about 87% of which appear only once. Specimen: peripheral blood. The origin of the receptors is a human donor in a cohort sampled during active COVID-19.

This clone was seen only a few times. The chain has TRBV7-9 and TRBJ2-7, with D perhaps matching TRBD1 (6 bases). The germline V gene encodes CDR1 SEHNR and CDR2 FQNEAQ (reference sequence). This CDR3 comprises 13 residues. V was clipped by 0 bases and J by 9 bases, with 12 bases between them. CDR3 coding DNA: TGTGCCAGCAGCTTAGCCGAGGGGGTTAGGCAGTACTTC. Protein product: CASSLAEGVRQYF.

The chain joins TRBV11-3 to TRBJ2-1; a weak D match, TRBD2 (6 bases). Trimming cost V 6 bases and J 6 bases, with 9 bases left between them. Germline values: CDR1 SGHNT, CDR2 YENEEA. The CDR3 runs to 12 residues. This chain's CDR3 is CASRGGTNEQFF. The CDR3 region has the DNA TGTGCCAGCAGGGGCGGGACCAATGAGCAGTTCTTC.

The chain employs TRBV7-9 and TRBJ2-5; D perhaps matches TRBD1 (5 bases). Germline lookup yields CDR1 SEHNR and CDR2 FQNEAQ (reference sequence). The CDR3 totals 11 residues. V was clipped by 11 bases and J by 1 base, with 8 bases between them. The CDR3 region is CADRVQETQYF. CDR3 nucleotides: TGTGCCGACAGAGTCCAAGAGACCCAGTACTTC. Using reference TRBV7-9 and TRBJ2-5 for the parts outside the CDR3, the full variable domain is DTGVSQNPRHKITKRGQNVTFRCDPISEHNRLYWYRQTLGQGPEFLTYFQNEAQLEKSRLLSDRFSAERPKGSFSTLEIQRTEQGDSAMYLCADRVQETQYFGPGTRLLVL.

This clone has a handful of counts. V is TRBV21-1 and J is TRBJ1-2; the table's D call of TRBD1 was not tested on the DNA. TRBV21-1 is a listed pseudogene. This CDR3 region has 15 residues. Written as DNA, the CDR3 is TGTGCCAGCAGCAAATTAGGGGGTTATGACTATGGCTACACCTTC. This gives the protein CASSKLGGYDYGYTF.

This clone was detected only once. This chain connects TRBV18 to TRBJ2-1; 11 bases map to TRBD2. V lost 3 bases and J lost 3; bases outside the gene matches: 4. This CDR3 has 16 residues. The germline gives CDR1 KGHSH, CDR2 LQKENI. The CDR3 DNA reads as TGTGCCAGCTCACCTCAGGGACTAGCGGTCTACAATGAGCAGTTCTTC. Translated, it gives CASSPQGLAVYNEQFF.

Only a few counts were recorded for this clone. This chain connects TRBV7-8 to TRBJ2-2, with D maybe TRBD1 (7 bases). CDR1 SGHVS and CDR2 FQNEAQ come from the germline V gene. V was clipped by 3 bases and J by 6 bases, with 11 bases between them. This CDR3 is built from 14 residues. CDR3 in DNA: TGTGCCAGCAGCTTGCTCAGGGGGGCCGGGGAGCTGTTTTTT. Its protein product is CASSLLRGAGELFF.

The V call is TRBV5-1, the J call TRBJ2-3; maybe TRBD2 (6 bases). The V end lost 0 bases, the J end lost 1 base, and 9 bases lay between the germline ends. Germline V gene data show CDR1 as SGHRS and CDR2 as YFSETQ. The CDR3 spans 15 residues. The CDR3 sequence is CASSLVSSGTDTQYF. In DNA form, the CDR3 reads TGCGCCAGCAGCTTGGTTTCTAGCGGCACAGATACGCAGTATTTT.

This clone appeared a few times. This chain connects TRBV27 to TRBJ1-2; 7 bases fit TRBD1. The CDR3 loop spans 14 amino acids. V lost 4 bases and J lost 4; bases outside the gene matches: 6. Germline V lookup: CDR1 MNHEY, CDR2 SMNVEV (reference sequence). This CDR3 is CASSSGDRLYGYTF. The CDR3 DNA sequence: TGTGCCAGCAGTTCTGGGGACAGACTCTATGGCTACACCTTC.

V gene TRBV9 combines with J gene TRBJ2-3; 7 bases are a match to TRBD2. The CDR3 is made up of 15 amino acids. Trimming removed 4 bases from V and 2 bases from J; junction bases left unmatched: 7. The germline V gene encodes CDR1 SGDLS and CDR2 YYNGEE. The CDR3 nucleotides read TGTGCCAGCAGCTATACTAGCGCGCCCACAGATACGCAGTATTTT. Its translation: CASSYTSAPTDTQYF.

V gene TRBV19 combines with J gene TRBJ1-2; possibly TRBD1 for D (5 bases). The CDR3 totals 14 residues. From germline, CDR1 is LNHDA and CDR2 SQIVND (reference sequence). The V end lost 7 bases, the J end lost 5 bases, and 17 bases lay between the germline ends. This chain's CDR3 is CASTDRTRQYGYTF. DNA for the CDR3: TGTGCCAGTACCGACCGGACAAGGCAGTATGGCTACACCTTC.

This clone was seen once. The V call is TRBV12-3 or TRBV12-4, the J call TRBJ1-1, with 9 bases matching TRBD1. With 1 base clipped from V and 10 bases from J, the junction kept 4 bases outside the gene matches. The CDR3 sequence is 13 residues long. The CDR3 region is CASSLGQGVGAFF. CDR3 DNA sequence: TGTGCCAGCAGTTTAGGACAGGGGGTTGGAGCTTTCTTT.

This clone was detected only a few times. This specimen includes other DNA sequences encoding the same CDR3. The gene calls are TRBV5-4 and TRBJ2-2; 8 bases map to TRBD2. CDR1 is SGHNT and CDR2 is YYREEE in the germline V gene (reference sequence). CDR3 length equals 16 residues. V lost 0 bases to trimming and J lost 1 base; unmatched junction nucleotides: 2. DNA for the CDR3: TGTGCCAGCAGCTTGGGTCTAGCGGGGAACACCGGGGAGCTGTTTTTT. Protein product: CASSLGLAGNTGELFF.

V gene TRBV28 combines with J gene TRBJ1-2, with TRBD1 matching 7 bases. With V trimmed by 5 bases and J by 7 bases, 7 bases remained unmatched. CDR1 is MDHEN and CDR2 is SYDVKM in the germline V gene. This CDR3 spans 13 amino acids. Written as DNA, the CDR3 is TGTGCCAGCAGTACAGGGACAGTCTTTGGCTACACCTTC. Translation gives CASSTGTVFGYTF.

This chain uses TRBV6-1 with TRBJ2-7; tentatively, D is TRBD1 (6 bases). CDR1 and CDR2 from the germline V gene are MNHNS and SASEGT. Deletions cut 1 base from V and 1 base from J, with 11 bases between. The CDR3 extends over 15 amino acids. The CDR3 sequence is CASSEVQGLSYEQYF. The DNA for the CDR3 is TGTGCCAGCAGTGAAGTACAGGGCTTATCCTACGAGCAGTACTTC.

The chain is built from TRBV18 and TRBJ2-7, with 13 bases identical to TRBD2. V lost 0 bases, J lost 2 bases, and 1 base stayed unmatched. The V gene's germline CDR1 is KGHSH and CDR2 LQKENI. The CDR3 contains 16 residues. CDR3 coding DNA: TGTGCCAGCTCACCACCAGGACTAGCGGGAGCCTACGAGCAGTACTTC. The encoded protein is CASSPPGLAGAYEQYF.

This clone was observed once. V gene TRBV4-1 combines with J gene TRBJ1-2; D remains unclear. Germline CDR1 reads MGHRA; CDR2 reads YSYEKL. The V end lost 1 base, the J end lost 4 bases, and 4 bases lay between the germline ends. CDR3 length: 12 amino acids. The CDR3 spells CASSQGLYGYTF. The CDR3 DNA is TGCGCCAGCAGCCAAGGTCTCTATGGCTACACCTTC.

Turning to this clone: A read error may account for a junction end that differs from germline. This chain uses TRBV7-7 with TRBJ2-7, with TRBD1 matching over 8 bases. CDR1 SSHAT and CDR2 FNYEAQ come from the germline V gene (reference sequence). The CDR3 covers 13 residues. The CDR3 sequence: CASSSDRGYEQYF. DNA of the CDR3: TGTGCTAGCAGCTCCGACAGGGGCTACGAGCAGTACTTC.

The chain carries TRBV5-6 and TRBJ2-7; TRBD1 matches at 7 bases. There are 14 residues in the CDR3. Germline CDR1 reads SGHDT; CDR2 reads YYEEEE. Trimming at V came to 4 bases and at J to 3 bases, leaving 7 bases not matched to a gene. For the CDR3, the DNA is TGTGCCAGCAGCCCCTCGACAGGGCTCTACGAGCAGTACTTC. This translates into CASSPSTGLYEQYF.